The rows below give T cell receptor beta chains drawn from one sample of a study of T-cell reconstitution after alpha-beta-depleted transplantation in children. TCRdb called the PCR reads again in MiXCR, with one record for every CDR3 protein. Of 200,000 to 250,000 distinct CDR3 sequences listed, roughly 8% are singletons. Sample: PBMCs, mostly from graft donor cells, taken 180 days after TCRalphabeta/CD19-depleted stem cell transplant. These receptors were taken from a male patient under 18 who had a stem cell transplant for acute lymphoblastic leukemia, so the T cells may come from the graft donor. Both conserved end residues are part of each CDR3. D genes are given only for firm matches. Clone size appears in some rows only: once, few, many, or a class for an expanded clone.

J gene,V gene,D gene,clone size,CDR3 protein,CDR3 DNA
TRBJ1-2,TRBV7-2,.,few,CASSLVLGGGYCYTF,TGTGCCAGCAGCTTAGTGTTGGGGGGTGGCTATTGCTACACCTTC
TRBJ2-6,TRBV7-2,.,many,CASSLSSGAGGANVLTF,TGTGCCAGCAGCTTATCTTCGGGGGCGGGTGGGGCCAACGTCCTGACTTTC
TRBJ1-1,TRBV20-1,TRBD1,many,CSALDRWDTEAFF,TGCAGTGCCTTGGACAGGTGGGACACTGAAGCTTTCTTT
TRBJ1-6,TRBV12-3/TRBV12-4,.,many,CASSLKGLASPLHF,TGTGCCAGCAGTTTAAAGGGGTTGGCCTCACCCCTCCACTTT
TRBJ2-3,TRBV20-1,.,many,CSARGQADTQYF,TGCAGTGCTAGAGGTCAGGCAGATACGCAGTATTTT
TRBJ2-7,TRBV20-1,TRBD2,few,CSARTSGFSYEQYF,TGCAGTGCTAGGACTAGCGGCTTCTCCTACGAGCAGTACTTC
TRBJ2-3,TRBV29-1,.,many,CSVEVRPGTDTQYF,TGCAGCGTTGAGGTGAGGCCCGGTACAGATACGCAGTATTTT
TRBJ2-3,TRBV19,.,few,CASSIEGYGTDTQYF,TGTGCCAGTAGTATTGAGGGCTACGGCACAGATACGCAGTATTTT
TRBJ1-2,TRBV4-1,.,many,CASSVSGTGMAYGYTF,TGCGCCAGCAGCGTTTCCGGGACGGGGATGGCCTATGGCTACACCTTC
TRBJ1-2,TRBV6-1,.,many,CASTGTRGVTNYGYTF,TGTGCCAGCACGGGAACAAGGGGAGTTACTAACTATGGCTACACCTTC
TRBJ2-3,TRBV29-1,.,many,CSVSGRSSTDTQYF,TGCAGCGTTTCAGGGAGGTCTAGCACAGATACGCAGTATTTT
TRBJ1-1,TRBV6-5,.,many,CASSYWKQGSTEAFF,TGTGCCAGCAGTTACTGGAAACAGGGATCTACTGAAGCTTTCTTT
TRBJ2-1,TRBV14,TRBD2,many,CASSPSGGSYNEQFF,TGTGCCAGCAGCCCCAGCGGGGGGTCCTACAATGAGCAGTTCTTC
TRBJ1-4,TRBV9,TRBD1,many,CASSVGTGRKLFF,TGTGCCAGCAGCGTAGGGACAGGGAGAAAACTGTTTTTT
TRBJ2-4,TRBV18,.,few,CASSPLRTENIQYF,TGTGCCAGCTCACCACTTAGGACAGAAAACATTCAGTACTTC
TRBJ2-3,TRBV28,TRBD1,many,CASSFRQGADTQYF,TGTGCCAGCAGTTTTCGGCAGGGGGCAGATACGCAGTATTTT
TRBJ1-3,TRBV7-2,.,many,CASSPRPSSSGNTIYF,TGTGCCAGCAGCCCTCGACCGTCTAGCTCTGGAAACACCATATATTTT
TRBJ1-2,TRBV12-5,.,many,CASNGDFYGYTF,TGTGCTAGTAACGGGGACTTCTATGGCTACACCTTC
TRBJ2-3,TRBV20-1,.,many,CSARGGGASTDTQYF,TGCAGTGCCCGAGGAGGGGGGGCTAGCACAGATACGCAGTATTTT
TRBJ2-5,TRBV12-3/TRBV12-4,.,many,CASSLIGGSVKEETQYF,TGTGCCAGCAGTTTGATTGGGGGGAGTGTAAAGGAAGAGACCCAGTACTTC
TRBJ2-3,TRBV5-1,TRBD1,many,CASSLTGQVGTDTQYF,TGCGCCAGCAGCTTGACCGGACAGGTGGGGACAGATACGCAGTATTTT
TRBJ2-7,TRBV4-1,.,many,CASSQVKGWREQYF,TGCGCCAGCAGCCAAGTGAAGGGGTGGAGGGAGCAGTACTTC
TRBJ2-1,TRBV4-3,TRBD2,many,CATSPQRGGRDEQFF,TGCGCCACCTCTCCCCAGCGGGGGGGTAGGGATGAGCAGTTCTTC
TRBJ2-3,TRBV29-1,.,many,CSVAPTDTQYF,TGCAGCGTTGCACCGACAGATACGCAGTATTTT
TRBJ1-5,TRBV5-1,TRBD1,many,CASSLEGAGNQPQHF,TGCGCCAGCAGCTTGGAGGGGGCCGGCAATCAGCCCCAGCATTTT
TRBJ1-2,TRBV12-3/TRBV12-4,TRBD1,many,CASSFFAGQAYYGYTF,TGTGCCAGCAGTTTTTTCGCGGGACAGGCCTACTATGGCTACACCTTC
TRBJ2-7,TRBV14,TRBD2,few,CASSRREGPTYEQYF,TGTGCCAGCAGCCGGCGGGAGGGGCCTACCTACGAGCAGTACTTC
TRBJ2-4,TRBV19,TRBD1,.,CASRGTALAKNIQYF,TGTGCCAGTAGGGGGACAGCCCTAGCCAAAAACATTCAGTACTTC
TRBJ2-7,TRBV19,TRBD2,.,CASSFTSASYEQYF,TGTGCCAGTAGTTTCACTAGCGCCTCCTACGAGCAGTACTTC
TRBJ1-1,TRBV27,.,many,CASRTFDFNTEAFF,TGTGCCAGCAGGACATTTGACTTTAACACTGAAGCTTTCTTT
TRBJ1-5,TRBV7-3,.,many,CASSLGPVLGQPQHF,TGTGCCAGCAGCTTAGGTCCAGTGTTGGGACAGCCCCAGCATTTT
TRBJ1-5,TRBV29-1,TRBD1,.,CSAWDRYINQPQHF,TGCAGCGCTTGGGACAGATATATCAATCAGCCCCAGCATTTT
TRBJ2-1,TRBV29-1,.,many,CSTRLDGHYNEQFF,TGCAGCACCCGACTGGATGGACACTACAATGAGCAGTTCTTC
TRBJ2-3,TRBV18,.,many,CASSPSQPDTQYF,TGTGCCAGCTCACCCTCTCAGCCAGATACGCAGTATTTT
TRBJ1-4,TRBV4-1,.,many,CASSQDSLTAYAKLFF,TGCGCCAGCAGCCAAGATTCCCTGACAGCTTATGCAAAACTGTTTTTT
TRBJ2-3,TRBV12-3/TRBV12-4,.,many,CASRRGATDTQYF,TGTGCCAGTCGACGGGGCGCCACAGATACGCAGTATTTT
TRBJ1-1,TRBV7-2,TRBD1,many,CASTLGDRLNTEAFF,TGTGCCAGCACCCTTGGGGACAGGCTGAACACTGAAGCTTTCTTT
TRBJ2-3,TRBV24-1,TRBD1,many,CATSGQGSDTQYF,TGTGCCACCAGTGGACAGGGGTCAGATACGCAGTATTTT
TRBJ2-5,TRBV10-3,TRBD1,many,CATGGDRLQETQYF,TGTGCCACCGGAGGGGACAGGCTCCAAGAGACCCAGTACTTC
TRBJ2-5,TRBV6-2/TRBV6-3,.,many,CASSRVWEETQYF,TGTGCCAGCAGCCGGGTATGGGAGGAGACCCAGTACTTC